Listed here are 28 T cell receptor beta chains from one sample, sequenced in a study of blood T cells in healthy people across ages. With a J-beta primer mix and a sample-barcoded 5' primer, a second PCR ran 7 to 11 cycles. A single record per CDR3 protein comes from TCRdb applying MiXCR to the 5' RACE reads. In the table there are 600,000 to 650,000 distinct CDR3 sequences, around three fifths of which are singletons. The sample consisted of blood. Receptors originate from a man in his 60s in good health.

V and J are TRBV10-3 and TRBJ2-7; 10 bases line up with TRBD1. Judging by the DNA end, TRBJ2-5 fits better; the J call may be wrong. CDR3 length: 15 amino acids. The germline V gene encodes CDR1 ENHRY and CDR2 SYGVKD. The DNA of the CDR3 is TGTGCCATCAGTGCAGGACAGGGGGTTGGTCGGACCCAGTACTTC. Its translation is CAISAGQGVGRTQYF.

The chain is built from TRBV20-1 and TRBJ2-7; TRBD2 aligns across 10 bases. The DNA end lines up better with TRBJ2-5; the J call may be wrong. The germline V gene encodes CDR1 DFQATT and CDR2 SNEGSKA (reference sequence). The CDR3 sequence is 14 residues long. The CDR3 protein is CSAVAGGGLETQYF. The CDR3, as DNA: TGCAGTGCAGTAGCGGGGGGCGGGTTAGAGACCCAGTACTTC.

The chain employs TRBV12-3 or TRBV12-4 and TRBJ2-7; TRBD1 matches at 10 bases. The CDR3 is 15 amino acids. J gave up 3 bases and V 5 bases, and 7 bases lay outside the gene matches. CDR3 region: CASSPRTGGFYEQYF. Written as DNA, the CDR3 is TGTGCCAGCAGTCCCCGGACAGGGGGATTCTACGAGCAGTACTTC.

A remark on this clonotype: The junction differs from germline at one of its ends, possibly a read error. This sequence joins TRBV20-1 and TRBJ2-5; the D gene is possibly TRBD2 (6 bases). The CDR3 is made up of 12 amino acids. Germline CDR1 DFQATT, CDR2 SNEGSKA (reference sequence). CDR3 nucleotide sequence: TGCAGTGCTAGGCTAGCGCAAGATACCCAGTACTTC. This codes for CSARLAQDTQYF.

The chain carries TRBV7-7 and TRBJ2-1; TRBD2 might be the D (6 bases). Trimming removed 3 bases from V and 7 bases from J, with 16 bases in between. The length of the CDR3 is 15 residues. The V gene's germline CDR1 is SSHAT and CDR2 FNYEAQ (reference sequence). This CDR3 reads CASSFGTGPGNEQFF. In DNA form, the CDR3 reads TGTGCCAGCAGCTTCGGGACTGGTCCCGGGAATGAGCAGTTCTTC.

The V and J genes are TRBV4-1 and TRBJ2-5; 8 nucleotides align to TRBD2. With the DNA end fitting TRBJ2-7 better, the J assignment may be wrong. Germline loops: CDR1 MGHRA, CDR2 YSYEKL. The CDR3 sequence is 14 residues long. CDR3 in amino acids: CASSQVVGGGEQYF. DNA for the CDR3: TGCGCCAGCAGCCAAGTTGTCGGGGGGGGCGAGCAGTACTTC.

This clonotype was counted once. The chain is built from TRBV28 and TRBJ2-3; D uncertain. This CDR3 comprises 13 residues. CDR1 and CDR2 (germline): MDHEN, SYDVKM. V lost 10 bases, J lost 2 bases, and 13 bases lay in between. CDR3 nucleotide sequence: TGTGCCACAGTTTTGCCCTCCACAGATACGCAGTATTTT. Protein: CATVLPSTDTQYF.

The chain uses TRBV15 and TRBJ1-5; TRBD1 aligns across 9 bases. CDR3 length: 15 residues. CDR1 and CDR2 (germline): LNHNV, YYDKDF (reference sequence). V was clipped by 1 base and J by 2 bases; unmatched bases: 0. The CDR3 DNA reads TGTGCCACCAGCAGAGGACAGGGGGGCAATCAGCCCCAGCATTTT. It encodes CATSRGQGGNQPQHF.

This clonotype showed up just a few times. The J gene is TRBJ2-7, the V gene TRBV6-5, with no clear D. The V and J ends lost 0 bases and 2 bases respectively, with 11 bases between them. CDR3 length: 15 amino acids. Germline loops: CDR1 MNHEY, CDR2 SVGAGI. CDR3 residues: CASSYSTWEPYEQYF. In DNA form, the CDR3 reads TGTGCCAGCAGTTACTCAACCTGGGAACCCTACGAGCAGTACTTC.

The chain couples TRBV4-1 to TRBJ2-2, with a possible D match to TRBD1 (6 bases). V dropped 0 bases and J dropped 8 bases, with 16 bases sitting between them. Germline assignment: CDR1 MGHRA and CDR2 YSYEKL. The CDR3 is 16 amino acids. The CDR3 region has the DNA TGCGCCAGCAGCCAAGAAGCAGGGGCCTACCTTGGGGAGCTGTTTTTT. Translated, it gives CASSQEAGAYLGELFF.

The chain uses TRBV13 and TRBJ2-1, with a possible D match to TRBD2 (6 bases). CDR1 is PRHDT and CDR2 is FYEKMQ in the germline V gene (reference sequence). The V and J ends lost 7 bases and 11 bases respectively, with 21 bases between them. The CDR3 consists of 14 residues. The CDR3 region is CASMVDYRSTQQFF. The CDR3 DNA sequence: TGTGCCAGCATGGTGGACTACCGCTCCACTCAGCAGTTCTTC. The complete variable domain, with remaining parts taken from reference TRBV13 and TRBJ2-1, reads AAGVIQSPRHLIKEKRETATLKCYPIPRHDTVYWYQQGPGQDPQFLISFYEKMQSDKGSIPDRFSAQQFSDYHSELNMSSLELGDSALYFCASMVDYRSTQQFFGPGTRLTVL.

About this clonotype: A read error may explain this, as a much larger clone is one base away. V and J are TRBV20-1 and TRBJ2-5; 9 bases line up with TRBD2. The CDR3 spans 15 residues. CDR1 and CDR2 from the germline V gene are DFQATT and SNEGSKA (reference sequence). The V and J ends lost 5 bases and 11 bases, in that order; junction bases with no gene match: 18. CDR3 sequence: CSAEPGTSLTDEQYF. CDR3 sequence (DNA): TGCAGTGCTGAGCCCGGGACTAGCCTTACGGATGAGCAGTACTTC.

This sequence joins TRBV5-1 and TRBJ1-2; perhaps TRBD1 as D (5 bases). The CDR3 runs to 12 residues. Germline CDR1 reads SGHRS; CDR2 reads YFSETQ. V lost 4 bases and J 5 bases, leaving 9 bases between the germline ends. The CDR3 DNA sequence: TGCGCCAGCAGCGGGGCAGAGTATGGCTACACCTTC. Its protein product is CASSGAEYGYTF.

The chain joins TRBV7-9 to TRBJ2-5; 13 nucleotides agree with TRBD2. The CDR3 sequence is 16 residues long. Germline V lookup: CDR1 SEHNR, CDR2 FQNEAQ (reference sequence). Trimming removed 4 bases from V and 2 bases from J; junction bases left unmatched: 4. The CDR3 DNA reads as TGTGCCAGCAGCTCCGGGACTAGCGGGATACAAGAGACCCAGTACTTC. Translating gives CASSSGTSGIQETQYF. The full variable domain, with the rest looked up from reference TRBV7-9 and TRBJ2-5, is DTGVSQNPRHKITKRGQNVTFRCDPISEHNRLYWYRQTLGQGPEFLTYFQNEAQLEKSRLLSDRFSAERPKGSFSTLEIQRTEQGDSAMYLCASSSGTSGIQETQYFGPGTRLLVL.

The chain couples TRBV6-5 to TRBJ2-3; TRBD2 aligns across 9 bases. CDR3 length equals 16 residues. Per the germline V gene, CDR1 is MNHEY and CDR2 is SVGAGI. The J segment lost 6 bases and the V segment lost 6 bases, leaving 13 bases of the junction unmatched. CDR3 residues: CASRSLAGKPPDTQYF. CDR3 coding DNA: TGTGCCAGCAGAAGCCTAGCGGGGAAACCTCCCGATACGCAGTATTTT.

The rearrangement joins TRBV14 to TRBJ2-5, with D unclear. In germline, CDR1 is SGHDN, CDR2 FVKESK. This CDR3 contains 16 residues. The V end lost 0 bases, the J end lost 5 bases, and 16 bases lay between the germline ends. CDR3 in amino acids: CASSQEAGMIRETQYF. The CDR3 nucleotides read TGTGCCAGCAGCCAAGAGGCAGGAATGATCCGGGAGACCCAGTACTTC.

The rearrangement links TRBV4-2 to TRBJ2-3; TRBD2 matches at 9 bases. V lost 1 base to trimming and J lost 6 bases; unmatched junction nucleotides: 5. The length of the CDR3 is 15 residues. Germline-derived CDR1 and CDR2 are LGHNA and YNFKEQ. CDR3: CASSQGRGGLDTQYF. DNA of the CDR3: TGTGCCAGCAGCCAAGGGCGGGGGGGCCTGGATACGCAGTATTTT.

In this sample, this clonotype turned up many times. The chain joins TRBV20-1 to TRBJ2-7; a weak D match, TRBD2 (5 bases). Trimming removed 3 bases at V and 3 bases at J, with 18 bases between. The CDR3 spans 15 residues. The germline V gene has CDR1 DFQATT and CDR2 SNEGSKA (reference sequence). The CDR3 DNA is TGCAGTGCTAGGAAAGATACTGACTATCTCTACGAGCAGTACTTC. Translated, it gives CSARKDTDYLYEQYF.

The chain joins TRBV7-8 to TRBJ2-7; D might be TRBD1 (5 bases). The last part of the DNA fits TRBJ2-5 better; the J call may be wrong. The CDR3 contains 13 residues. Germline V gives CDR1 SGHVS, CDR2 FQNEAQ. As DNA, the CDR3 is TGTGCCAGCAGCACTTCTAGGGGAGAGACCCAGTACTTC. It is translated as CASSTSRGETQYF.

This chain joins TRBV27 and TRBJ2-5; D could derive from TRBD1 or TRBD2 (5 bases each). The CDR3 loop spans 15 amino acids. V dropped 4 bases and J dropped 1 base, with 13 bases sitting between them. Germline V gene sequence: CDR1 MNHEY, CDR2 SMNVEV (reference sequence). The CDR3 loop reads CASSSTPGLQETQYF. The CDR3 DNA follows: TGTGCCAGCAGTTCTACCCCGGGGCTCCAAGAGACCCAGTACTTC.

This clonotype was detected only a few times. This chain connects TRBV12-5 to TRBJ2-1, with 9 bases fitting TRBD1. The V segment lost 5 bases and the J segment 2 bases; nucleotides outside the gene matches: 19. The CDR3 spans 20 residues. From germline, CDR1 is LGHNT and CDR2 FRNRAP. In nucleotides, the CDR3 is TGTGCTAGTGGTCCCGGAACCCGGGACAGGGTTACGGGCACCTACAATGAGCAGTTCTTC. Encoded protein: CASGPGTRDRVTGTYNEQFF. Full variable domain (remainder filled in from reference TRBV12-5 and TRBJ2-1): DARVTQTPRHKVTEMGQEVTMRCQPILGHNTVFWYRQTMMQGLELLAYFRNRAPLDDSGMPKDRFSAEMPDATLATLKIQPSEPRDSAVYFCASGPGTRDRVTGTYNEQFFGPGTRLTVL.

This chain joins TRBV7-8 and TRBJ1-6; no firm D call. The V gene lost 0 bases and the J gene lost 10 bases, with 13 bases spanning the gap. CDR3 length equals 15 residues. CDR1 is SGHVS, CDR2 FQNEAQ, per germline. The CDR3 nucleotides are TGTGCCAGCAGCTTAGCGATAGGGCGGCAGTCACCCCTCCACTTT. It specifies CASSLAIGRQSPLHF.

This rearrangement joins TRBV7-2 to TRBJ2-3; no clear D. Per germline, CDR1 SGHTA and CDR2 FQGNSA. CDR3 length: 15 residues. The V and J ends lost 5 bases and 1 base respectively, with 13 bases between them. CDR3 region: CASSTSGIRTDTQYF. CDR3 DNA sequence: TGTGCCAGCAGCACCTCAGGAATTCGCACAGATACGCAGTATTTT.

The chain carries TRBV6-2 or TRBV6-3 and TRBJ2-7; 8 bases map to TRBD1. There are 14 residues in the CDR3. The germline CDR1 and CDR2 sequences are MNHEY and SVGEGT. Trimming took 6 bases from V and 0 from J; bases not matched to a gene: 4. The CDR3 loop reads CASRFRGPSYEQYF. The CDR3 coding sequence is TGTGCCAGCAGGTTCAGGGGGCCCTCCTACGAGCAGTACTTC.

V and J are TRBV20-1 and TRBJ1-5; TRBD1 matches at 8 bases. The V gene's germline CDR1 is DFQATT and CDR2 SNEGSKA (reference sequence). V gave up 0 bases and J gave up 3 bases; unmatched junction bases: 7. The CDR3 contains 16 residues. CDR3 DNA sequence: TGCAGTGCTAGAGATTGGACAGGGCGGGTCAATCAGCCCCAGCATTTT. As protein: CSARDWTGRVNQPQHF.

This chain links TRBV7-7 with TRBJ2-3, with D possibly being TRBD1 or TRBD2 (5 bases each). Trimming pared 5 bases from V and 2 bases from J, leaving 14 bases between. From germline, CDR1 is SSHAT and CDR2 FNYEAQ (reference sequence). CDR3 length: 15 residues. The CDR3 loop is CASSTARGPTDTQYF. The DNA of the CDR3 is TGTGCCAGCAGCACAGCGAGGGGACCCACAGATACGCAGTATTTT.

This clonotype came up a few times. The chain employs TRBV20-1 and TRBJ2-7; no firm D call. The V gene lost 3 bases and the J gene lost 6 bases, with 9 bases spanning the gap. Per germline, CDR1 DFQATT and CDR2 SNEGSKA (reference sequence). This CDR3 contains 11 residues. CDR3 nucleotides: TGCAGTGCTAGGGTTTTGATCGAGCAGTACTTC. It translates to CSARVLIEQYF.

The chain has TRBV12-3 or TRBV12-4 and TRBJ2-1, with 8 bases matching TRBD2. This CDR3 is 16 amino acids long. V lost 2 bases and J lost 8; bases outside the gene matches: 11. CDR3 bases: TGTGCCAGCAGTTTAAGGCGGGGGGCTCGTGGGGATGAGCAGTTCTTC. Encoded protein: CASSLRRGARGDEQFF.